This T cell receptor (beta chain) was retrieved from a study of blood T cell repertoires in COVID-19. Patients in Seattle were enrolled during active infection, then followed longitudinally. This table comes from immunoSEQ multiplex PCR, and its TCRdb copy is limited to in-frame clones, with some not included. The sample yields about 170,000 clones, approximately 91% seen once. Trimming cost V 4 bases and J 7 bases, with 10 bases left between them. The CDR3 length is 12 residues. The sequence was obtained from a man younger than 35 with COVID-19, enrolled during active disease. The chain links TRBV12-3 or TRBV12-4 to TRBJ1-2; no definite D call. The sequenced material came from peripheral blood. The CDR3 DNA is TGTGCCAGCAGTTCCAAATACTTTGGCTACACCTTC. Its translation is CASSSKYFGYTF.